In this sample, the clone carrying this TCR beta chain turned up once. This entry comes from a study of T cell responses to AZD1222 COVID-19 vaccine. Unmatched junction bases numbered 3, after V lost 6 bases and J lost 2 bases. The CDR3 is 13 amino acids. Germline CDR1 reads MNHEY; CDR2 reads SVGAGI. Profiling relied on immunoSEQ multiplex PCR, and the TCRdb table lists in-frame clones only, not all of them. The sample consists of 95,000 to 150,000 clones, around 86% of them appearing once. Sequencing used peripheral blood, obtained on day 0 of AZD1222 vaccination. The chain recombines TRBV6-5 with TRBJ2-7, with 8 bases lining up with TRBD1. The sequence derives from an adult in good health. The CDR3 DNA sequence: TGTGCCAGCAGCCACAGGGGGGCCTACGAGCAGTACTTC. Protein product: CASSHRGAYEQYF.